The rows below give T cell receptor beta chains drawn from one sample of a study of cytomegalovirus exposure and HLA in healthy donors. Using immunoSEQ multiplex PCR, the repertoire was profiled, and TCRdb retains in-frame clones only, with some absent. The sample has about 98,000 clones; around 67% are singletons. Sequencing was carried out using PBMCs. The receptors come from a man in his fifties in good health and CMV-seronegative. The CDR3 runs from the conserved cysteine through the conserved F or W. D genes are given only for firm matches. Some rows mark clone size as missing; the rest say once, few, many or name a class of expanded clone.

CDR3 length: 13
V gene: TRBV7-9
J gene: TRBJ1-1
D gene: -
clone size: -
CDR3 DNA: TGTGCCAGCAGCTCACACGGAGGAACTGAAGCTTTCTTT
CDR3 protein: CASSSHGGTEAFF

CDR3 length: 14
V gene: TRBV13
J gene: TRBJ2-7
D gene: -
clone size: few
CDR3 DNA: TGTGCCAGCAGCCCCGAGGGCAGTTCCTACGAGCAGTACTTC
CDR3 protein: CASSPEGSSYEQYF

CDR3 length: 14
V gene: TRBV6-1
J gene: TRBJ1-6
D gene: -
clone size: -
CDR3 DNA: TGTGCCAGCAGTGAAAATCCATATAATTCACCCCTCCACTTT
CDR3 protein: CASSENPYNSPLHF

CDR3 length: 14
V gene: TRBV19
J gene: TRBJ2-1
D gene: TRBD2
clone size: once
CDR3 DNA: TGTGCCAGTAGTATACAGCGGGGGGGGAATGAGCAGTTCTTC
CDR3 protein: CASSIQRGGNEQFF

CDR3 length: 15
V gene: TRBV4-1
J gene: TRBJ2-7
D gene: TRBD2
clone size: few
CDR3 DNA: TGTGCCAGCAGCCAAGAAGCGGGGGCGGGCTACGAGCAGTACTTC
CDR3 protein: CASSQEAGAGYEQYF

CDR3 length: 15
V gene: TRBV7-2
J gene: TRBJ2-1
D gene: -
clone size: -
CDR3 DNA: TGTGCCAGCAGCTTAACTAGGAGCTCCTACAATGAGCAGTTCTTC
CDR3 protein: CASSLTRSSYNEQFF

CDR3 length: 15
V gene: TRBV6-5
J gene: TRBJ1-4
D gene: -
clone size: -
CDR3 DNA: TGTGCCAGCAGTTACGACGGCCGGGTCTATGAAAAACTGTTTTTT
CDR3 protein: CASSYDGRVYEKLFF

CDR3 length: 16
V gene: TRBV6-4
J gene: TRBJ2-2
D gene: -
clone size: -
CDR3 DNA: TGTGCCAGCAGTGACGGGGAGACCCCGAACACCGGGGAGCTGTTTTTT
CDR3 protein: CASSDGETPNTGELFF

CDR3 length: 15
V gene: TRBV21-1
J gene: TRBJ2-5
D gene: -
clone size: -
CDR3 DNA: TGTGCCAGCAGCAAAGGGACAGTCAGAAGAGGGACCCAGTACTTC
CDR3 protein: CASSKGTVRRGTQYF

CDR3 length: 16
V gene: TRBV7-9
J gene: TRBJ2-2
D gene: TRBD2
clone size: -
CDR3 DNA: TGTGCCAGCAGCTTTTTTACTAGCGGGGCCCCCGGGGAGCTGTTTTTT
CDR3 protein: CASSFFTSGAPGELFF

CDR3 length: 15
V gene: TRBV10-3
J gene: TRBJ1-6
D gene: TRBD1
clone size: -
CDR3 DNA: TGTGCCATCAGTGGGACCGGGACAGGGGATTCACCCCTCCACTTT
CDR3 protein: CAISGTGTGDSPLHF

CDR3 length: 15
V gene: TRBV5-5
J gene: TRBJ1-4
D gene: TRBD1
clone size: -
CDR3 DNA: TGTGCCAGCAGCCGCGGACAGGGAACTAATGAAAAACTGTTTTTT
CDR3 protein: CASSRGQGTNEKLFF

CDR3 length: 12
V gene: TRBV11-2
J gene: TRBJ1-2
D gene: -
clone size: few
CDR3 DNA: TGTGCCAGCACCGGAGCTAACTATGGCTACACCTTC
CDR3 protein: CASTGANYGYTF

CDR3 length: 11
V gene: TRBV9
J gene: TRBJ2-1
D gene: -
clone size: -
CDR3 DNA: TGTGCCAGCAGGGGGGGGCATGAGCAGTTCTTC
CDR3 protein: CASRGGHEQFF

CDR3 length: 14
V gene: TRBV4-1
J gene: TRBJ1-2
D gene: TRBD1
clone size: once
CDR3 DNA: TGCGCCAGCAGCCTTCAGACAGGGGACTATGGCTACACCTTC
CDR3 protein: CASSLQTGDYGYTF

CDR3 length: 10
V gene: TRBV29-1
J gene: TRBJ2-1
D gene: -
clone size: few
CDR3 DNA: TGCAGCGCCGGGGTGGACGAGCAGTTCTTC
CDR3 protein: CSAGVDEQFF

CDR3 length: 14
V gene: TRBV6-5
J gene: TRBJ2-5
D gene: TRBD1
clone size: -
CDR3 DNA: TGTGCCAGCAGTACCGGGACAGACCAAGAGACCCAGTACTTC
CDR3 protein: CASSTGTDQETQYF

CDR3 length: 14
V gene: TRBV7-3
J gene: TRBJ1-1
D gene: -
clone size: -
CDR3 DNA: TGTGCCAGCAGCTTAGCCAGGATGAACACTGAAGCTTTCTTT
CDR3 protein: CASSLARMNTEAFF

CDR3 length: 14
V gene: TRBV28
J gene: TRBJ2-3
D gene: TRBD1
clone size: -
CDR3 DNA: TGTGCCAGCAGTTACACGGACAGGGGAGGGACGCAGTATTTT
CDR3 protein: CASSYTDRGGTQYF

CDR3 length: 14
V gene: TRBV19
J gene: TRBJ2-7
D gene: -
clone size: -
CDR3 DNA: TGTGCCAGTAGTATCGCGGACTCCATCTACGAGCAGTACTTC
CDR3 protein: CASSIADSIYEQYF

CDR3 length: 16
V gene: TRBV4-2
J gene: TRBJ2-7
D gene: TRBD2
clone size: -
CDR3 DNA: TGTGCCAGCAGCCAAGAGCTGAGCGGGATATTGTACGAGCAGTACTTC
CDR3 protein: CASSQELSGILYEQYF

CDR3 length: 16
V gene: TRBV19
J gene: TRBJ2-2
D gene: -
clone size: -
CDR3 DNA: TGTGCCAGTAGTAGACCGGGTAGGGGAAACACCGGGGAGCTGTTTTTT
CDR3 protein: CASSRPGRGNTGELFF

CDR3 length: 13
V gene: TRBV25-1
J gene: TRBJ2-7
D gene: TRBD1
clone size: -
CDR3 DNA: TGTGCCAGCAGTGAACAGGGGGCGAGCGAGCAGTACTTC
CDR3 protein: CASSEQGASEQYF

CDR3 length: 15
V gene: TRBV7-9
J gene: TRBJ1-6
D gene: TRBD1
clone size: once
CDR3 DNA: TGTGCCAGCAGCTTAACGGGGACAGAAAATTCACCCCTCCACTTT
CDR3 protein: CASSLTGTENSPLHF

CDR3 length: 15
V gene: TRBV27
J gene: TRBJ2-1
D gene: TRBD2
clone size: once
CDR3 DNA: TGTGCCAGCAGTAGAAGCGGGGTCACTTACAATGAGCAGTTCTTC
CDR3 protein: CASSRSGVTYNEQFF

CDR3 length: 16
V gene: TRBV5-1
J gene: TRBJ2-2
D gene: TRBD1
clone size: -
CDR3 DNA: TGCGCCAGCAGCTTCAGGGGGCAGCCCAACACCGGGGAGCTGTTTTTT
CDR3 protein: CASSFRGQPNTGELFF

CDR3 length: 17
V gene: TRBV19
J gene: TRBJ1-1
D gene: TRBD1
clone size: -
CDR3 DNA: TGTGCCAGAGTAATAAACGGGACAGGGGGAGGAGGGACTGAAGCTTTCTTT
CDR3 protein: CARVINGTGGGGTEAFF

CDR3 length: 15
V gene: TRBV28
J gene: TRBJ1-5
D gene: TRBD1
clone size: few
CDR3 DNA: TGTGCCAGCAGTACGGGACAGGGAGATAATCAGCCCCAGCATTTT
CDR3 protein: CASSTGQGDNQPQHF

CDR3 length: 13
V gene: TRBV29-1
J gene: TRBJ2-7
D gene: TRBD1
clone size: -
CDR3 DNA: TGCAGCGTTGAAGACGACAGGGGCTTCGAGCAGTACTTC
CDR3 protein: CSVEDDRGFEQYF

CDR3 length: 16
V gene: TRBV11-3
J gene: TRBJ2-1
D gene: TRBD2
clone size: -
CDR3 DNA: TGTGCCAGCAGCTTAGAGACTAGCGGGAACTTCTATGAGCAGTTCTTC
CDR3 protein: CASSLETSGNFYEQFF

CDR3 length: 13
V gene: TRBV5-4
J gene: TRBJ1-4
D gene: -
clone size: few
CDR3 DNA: TGTGCCAGCAGCCCGAGGGTCGGTGAAAAACTGTTTTTT
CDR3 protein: CASSPRVGEKLFF

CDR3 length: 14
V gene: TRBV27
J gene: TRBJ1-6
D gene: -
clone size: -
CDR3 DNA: TGTGCCAGCAGTTTAAGACAGGTGGGGTCACCCCTCCACTTT
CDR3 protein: CASSLRQVGSPLHF

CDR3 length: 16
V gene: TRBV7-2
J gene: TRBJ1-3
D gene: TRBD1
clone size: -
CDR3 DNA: TGTGCCAGCAGCTTGAACCCGACAGGGGAAGGAGACACCATATATTTT
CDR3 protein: CASSLNPTGEGDTIYF

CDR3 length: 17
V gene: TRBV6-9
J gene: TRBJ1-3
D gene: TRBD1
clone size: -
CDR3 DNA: TGTGCCAGCAGTTATCCCTCGGACAGGGGAATTGGAAACACCATATATTTT
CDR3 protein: CASSYPSDRGIGNTIYF

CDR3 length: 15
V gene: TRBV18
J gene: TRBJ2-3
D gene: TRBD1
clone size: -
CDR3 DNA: TGTGCCAGCTCACCCCAGGGGGCGCCGTCAGATACGCAGTATTTT
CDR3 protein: CASSPQGAPSDTQYF

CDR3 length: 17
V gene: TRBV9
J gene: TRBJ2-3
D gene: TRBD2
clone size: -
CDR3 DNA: TGTGCCAGCAGCGTACTGGGACTAGCGATCCCCACAGATACGCAGTATTTT
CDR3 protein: CASSVLGLAIPTDTQYF

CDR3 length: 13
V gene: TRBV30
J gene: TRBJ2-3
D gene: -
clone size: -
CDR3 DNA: TGTGCCTGGAGACTCGGGAGCACAGATACGCAGTATTTT
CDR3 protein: CAWRLGSTDTQYF

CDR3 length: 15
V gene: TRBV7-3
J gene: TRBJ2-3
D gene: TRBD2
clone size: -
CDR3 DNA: TGTGCCAGCAGCCCAACTAGCGCGCGCACAGATACGCAGTATTTT
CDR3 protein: CASSPTSARTDTQYF

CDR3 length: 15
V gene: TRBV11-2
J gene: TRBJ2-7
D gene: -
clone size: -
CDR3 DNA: TGTGCCAGCAGCCTCATCCAAACGGAGGACCGCGAGCAGTACTTC
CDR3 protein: CASSLIQTEDREQYF

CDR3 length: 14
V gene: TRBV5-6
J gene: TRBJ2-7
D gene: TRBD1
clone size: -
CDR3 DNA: TGTGCCAGCAGATCTACAGGGGTCTCCTACGAGCAGTACTTC
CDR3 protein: CASRSTGVSYEQYF

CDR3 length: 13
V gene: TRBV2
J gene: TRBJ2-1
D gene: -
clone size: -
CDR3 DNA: TGTGCCGCACAAGGTCGGGACTACAATGAGCAGTTCTTC
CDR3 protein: CAAQGRDYNEQFF

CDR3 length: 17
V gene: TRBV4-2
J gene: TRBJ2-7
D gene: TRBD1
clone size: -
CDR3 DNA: TGTGCCAGCAGCCTGGGTCGAAGAGGGACAGACTCCTACGAGCAGTACTTC
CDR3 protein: CASSLGRRGTDSYEQYF

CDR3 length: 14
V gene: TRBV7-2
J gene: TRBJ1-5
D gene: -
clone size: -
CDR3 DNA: TGTGCCAGCAGCTTATCGGGGGGTTATCAGCCCCAGCATTTT
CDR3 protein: CASSLSGGYQPQHF

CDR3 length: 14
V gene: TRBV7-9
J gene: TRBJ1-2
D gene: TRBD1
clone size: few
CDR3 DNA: TGTGCCAGCAGCGGCCGGGACAGGCACTATGGCTACACCTTC
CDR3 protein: CASSGRDRHYGYTF

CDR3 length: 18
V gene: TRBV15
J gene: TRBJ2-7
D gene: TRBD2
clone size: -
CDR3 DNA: TGTGCCACCAGCGGCTCGACTAGCGGGAAACGGGACCTCTACGAGCAGTACTTC
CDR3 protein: CATSGSTSGKRDLYEQYF

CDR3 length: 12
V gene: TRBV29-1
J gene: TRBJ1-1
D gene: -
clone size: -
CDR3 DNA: TGCAGCGTTGTTGGGGCGGACACTGAAGCTTTCTTT
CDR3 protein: CSVVGADTEAFF

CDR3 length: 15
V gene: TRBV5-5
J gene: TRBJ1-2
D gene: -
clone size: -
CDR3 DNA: TGTGCCAGCAGCTTAACCGCGGGGGCAAACTATGGCTACACCTTC
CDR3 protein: CASSLTAGANYGYTF

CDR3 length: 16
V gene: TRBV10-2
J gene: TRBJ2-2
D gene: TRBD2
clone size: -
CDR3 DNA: TGCGCCAGCACTGGACTAGCGGGAGGAGGGGCCGGGGAGCTGTTTTTT
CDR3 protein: CASTGLAGGGAGELFF

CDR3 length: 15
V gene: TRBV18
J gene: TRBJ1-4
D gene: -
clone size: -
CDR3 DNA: TGTGCCAGCTCCCCAGCAACAGGTTCTAATGAAAAACTGTTTTTT
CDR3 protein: CASSPATGSNEKLFF

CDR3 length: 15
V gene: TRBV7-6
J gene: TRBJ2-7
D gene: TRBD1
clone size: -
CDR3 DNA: TGTGCCAGCAGCTCTTCCTCGGGACAGGGTCGCGAGCAGTACTTC
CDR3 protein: CASSSSSGQGREQYF

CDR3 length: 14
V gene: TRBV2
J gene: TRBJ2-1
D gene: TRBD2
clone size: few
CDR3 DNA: TGTGCCAGCAGGCGGGAGGGGTGGAACAATGAGCAGTTCTTC
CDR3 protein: CASRREGWNNEQFF

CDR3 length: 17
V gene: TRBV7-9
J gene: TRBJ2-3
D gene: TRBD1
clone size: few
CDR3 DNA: TGTGCCAGCAGCCGAACAACCGGACAGGAAAGCACAGATACGCAGTATTTT
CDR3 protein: CASSRTTGQESTDTQYF

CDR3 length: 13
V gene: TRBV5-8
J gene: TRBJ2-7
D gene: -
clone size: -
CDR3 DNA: TGTGCCAGCAGCCCGGGGGTCAACTACGAGCAGTACTTC
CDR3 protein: CASSPGVNYEQYF

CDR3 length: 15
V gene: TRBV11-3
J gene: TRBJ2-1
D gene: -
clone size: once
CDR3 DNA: TGTGCCAGCAGCTTAGGCGGGGGCCTTTACAATGAGCAGTTCTTC
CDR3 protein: CASSLGGGLYNEQFF

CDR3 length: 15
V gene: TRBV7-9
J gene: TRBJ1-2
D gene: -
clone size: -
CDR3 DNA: TGTTCCAGCAGCTCTTTAAAGGGGTCGGACTATGGCTACACCTTC
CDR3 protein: CSSSSLKGSDYGYTF